A single T cell receptor (beta chain) is shown here with its context. Here immunoSEQ multiplex PCR was the method, and the copy in TCRdb shows in-frame clones only, minus some. The sample consists of around 150,000 clones, about 80% of them appearing once. The data belong to a study of blood T cell repertoires in COVID-19. This sequence was found in a woman between 40 and 55 years old with COVID-19, enrolled during active disease. Sequences were obtained from peripheral blood.

The CDR3 DNA is TGTGCCAGCAGTTTGGATGGGAGAATACGCGCCGGGGAGCTGTTTTTT. Translated, it gives CASSLDGRIRAGELFF. This chain links TRBV27 with TRBJ2-2, with D tentatively TRBD2 (5 bases). V was clipped by 3 bases and J by 6 bases, with 17 bases between them. This CDR3 region has 16 residues. Germline V gene sequence: CDR1 MNHEY, CDR2 SMNVEV (reference sequence).